This record concerns one T cell receptor beta chain sequence. Its binding antigen is unknown. No base quality information exists; no much larger clone differs at one position. Other nucleotide sequences in the sample specify the same CDR3. Reading from cysteine to phenylalanine, the CDR3 counts 15 amino acids. Of all the DNA, just the CDR3 is kept, 45 bases in frame from base 1. At the junction V is shortened by 0 bases and J by 5 bases; bases outside the gene matches: 5. From a lookup of the germline V gene, CDR1 and CDR2 are MNHEY and SVGAGI. The sample's time point label, decoded: baseline before oral tofacitinib. Lesional scalp punch biopsies and peripheral blood were obtained from alopecia areata patients. PBMCs were isolated by density centrifugation and stained for CD3, CD4 and CD8, after which CD4+ and CD8+ T cells were sorted on a FACSAria. Library creation used the immunoSEQ multiplex PCR assay. To provide template for TCR sequencing, every sample had RNA extracted and reverse transcribed into cDNA. First-strand cDNA was synthesized with SuperScript III using a 2:1 mix of oligo-dT and random hexamers. A synthetic immune receptor repertoire was used to measure amplification bias, and any remaining bias was corrected computationally. The authors' pipeline ran thus. After raw reads were preprocessed to remove errors, the CDR3 was defined following IMGT conventions as running from the conserved cysteine to phenylalanine. Clonality was computed as 1 minus the Shannon entropy, with the entropy normalized by log2 of the number of productive unique TCRs. Whether each scalp clone was CD4 or CD8 was inferred by checking scalp TCRbeta sequences against the CD4 and CD8 repertoires from sorted blood. TCRdb took over this immuneACCESS table, retaining in-frame rearrangements with V and J assigned. Such tables are incomplete; in checked studies, under half of the missing clones stem from an unresolved V gene, and the remainder is unexplained. V and J calls and clone size are those listed in that table; D and trimming were worked out from the DNA. In this sample the table shows fewer than 200,000 clones, just under 60% of which occur a single time. The ten largest account for under 15% of the sample.

This entry comes from a study of CD8+ T cells in alopecia areata listed by TCRdb under 2018. With respect to the entire study: The treated patients took part in an open-label pilot trial in which moderate-to-severe alopecia areata was treated with oral tofacitinib at 5 to 10 mg twice daily. Tofacitinib was administered for 6 to 18 months, and 6 months of follow-up off drug were then conducted to assess delayed response and recurrence. To study T cell clonal expansion in alopecia areata, the researchers applied high-throughput TCRbeta sequencing to both the C3H/HeJ mouse model and human patients. On the human side, TCRbeta sequencing was run on scalp tissue and on sorted CD4+ and CD8+ peripheral blood T cells from healthy controls and from alopecia areata patients with either patchy or totalis/universalis disease. Patients on tofacitinib were biopsied at baseline and after 4 and 24 weeks of treatment, and several of the patients also had a later scalp biopsy. Clonality in the scalp was compared among normal scalp (n=4), patchy alopecia areata scalp (n=8), and alopecia totalis/universalis scalp (n=8). The RNA source kit depended on sample type: the PAXgene miRNA kit for fixed scalp, the miRNeasy kit for PBMCs, and the RNeasy kit for mouse skin. Amplification of TCRbeta CDR3 regions was done by immunoSEQ multiplex PCR using 35 Vbeta forward primers and 13 Jbeta reverse primers.

The investigation overall reported the following: Compared with mice, TCR sequences shared between patients were less clear, possibly partly because of HLA diversity across the patient population. Unlike mouse skin, which is dominated by gammadelta T cells, normal human skin has resident alphabeta T cells that are also sequenced, and this complicates analysis of the scalp TCR repertoire. Higher clonality and more expanded CD8+ clones were observed in lesional scalp than in normal scalp, particularly in alopecia totalis/universalis, a finding suggestive of antigenic drive.

The chain is assembled from TRBV6-5 and TRBJ2-5; 8 bases in between match TRBD1. The source of this sequence is a human donor with alopecia areata. The sample was CD4+ T cells sorted from blood, taken at week 0. The CDR3: CASSYSQGARETQYF. The DNA sequence is TGTGCCAGCAGTTACTCCCAGGGGGCGCGGGAGACCCAGTACTTC.